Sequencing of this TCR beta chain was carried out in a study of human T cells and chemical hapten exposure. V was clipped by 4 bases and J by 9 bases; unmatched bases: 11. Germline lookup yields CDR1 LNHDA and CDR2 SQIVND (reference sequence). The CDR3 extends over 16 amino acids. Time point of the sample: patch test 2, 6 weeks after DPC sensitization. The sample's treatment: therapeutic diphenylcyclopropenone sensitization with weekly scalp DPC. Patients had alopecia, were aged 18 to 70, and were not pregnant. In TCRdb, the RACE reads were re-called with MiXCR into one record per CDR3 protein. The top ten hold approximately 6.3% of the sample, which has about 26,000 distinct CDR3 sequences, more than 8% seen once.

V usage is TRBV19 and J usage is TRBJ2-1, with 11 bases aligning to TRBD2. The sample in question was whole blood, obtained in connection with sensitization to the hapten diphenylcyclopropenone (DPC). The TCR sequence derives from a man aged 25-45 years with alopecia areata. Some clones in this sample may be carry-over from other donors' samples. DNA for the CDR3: TGTGCCAGTAGTACCCCAATGACTAGCGGGACAGCTGAGCAGTTCTTC. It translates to CASSTPMTSGTAEQFF.